The 13 T cell receptor beta chains below come from one sample, sequenced in a study of blood T cell repertoires in COVID-19 (dated by TCRdb to 2019 to 2021). The library relied on the immunoSEQ multiplex PCR assay. As stored in TCRdb, this immuneACCESS dataset retains in-frame rearrangements with V and J assigned. A fraction of the clones does not appear; measured against another copy, unresolved V genes explain less than half of the discrepancy, and the remainder lacks a known reason. The sample profile shows 450,000 to 500,000 clones; about nine tenths of them were found once. The leading ten clones occupy approximately 8% of the sample. The sequenced sample was PBMCs or T cells enriched from blood (not recorded which). Receptors originate from a woman aged 60-75 years who had recovered from COVID-19.

The J gene is TRBJ1-2, the V gene TRBV5-4; possible D gene TRBD1, 5 bases. CDR1 is SGHNT and CDR2 is YYREEE in the germline V gene (reference sequence). Trimming shortened V by 3 bases and J by 4 bases, and 16 bases separated the two germline ends. The CDR3 consists of 15 residues. CDR3 region: CASSSTGLYLYGYTF. DNA for the CDR3: TGTGCCAGCAGCTCCACGGGACTTTACCTCTATGGCTACACCTTC.

The chain recombines TRBV7-7 with TRBJ2-5; D might be TRBD1 (6 bases). The CDR3 has 15 amino acids. CDR1 is SSHAT and CDR2 is FNYEAQ in the germline V gene (reference sequence). V was shortened by 5 bases and J by 5 bases, with 18 bases between the two germline ends. The chain's CDR3 is CASSPSRGGGETQYF. CDR3 coding DNA: TGTGCCAGCAGCCCCTCCAGGGGCGGCGGCGAGACCCAGTACTTC. The whole variable domain, remainder taken from reference TRBV7-7 and TRBJ2-5, is GAGVSQSPRYKVTKRGQDVTLRCDPISSHATLYWYQQALGQGPEFLTYFNYEAQPDKSGLPSDRFSAERPEGSISTLTIQRTEQRDSAMYRCASSPSRGGGETQYFGPGTRLLVL.

Regarding this clone: This sample includes further DNA sequences coding for the same CDR3. The chain recombines TRBV6-2 or TRBV6-3 with TRBJ1-1; D might be TRBD1 (5 bases). The V end lost 2 bases, the J end lost 5 bases, and 9 bases lay between the germline ends. CDR1 and CDR2 from the germline V gene are MNHEY and SVGEGT. This CDR3 has 13 amino acids. CDR3 amino acids: CASSYGAGTEAFF. CDR3 coding DNA: TGTGCCAGCAGTTACGGGGCAGGGACTGAAGCTTTCTTT.

This clone was detected only once. The chain employs TRBV6-5 and TRBJ2-5, with a weak D call TRBD1 (5 bases). Germline-derived CDR1 and CDR2 are MNHEY and SVGAGI. CDR3 length: 13 amino acids. Deletions cut 7 bases from V and 0 bases from J, with 9 bases between. The CDR3 spells CASTRQYQETQYF. The CDR3 nucleotides read TGTGCCAGCACAAGACAGTACCAAGAGACCCAGTACTTC.

V gene TRBV5-1 combines with J gene TRBJ2-6; no clear D gene. The CDR3 consists of 14 residues. Germline loops: CDR1 SGHRS, CDR2 YFSETQ. The ends were cut back, 2 bases at V and 2 bases at J, with 5 bases in the middle. CDR3 in amino acids: CASSLNTGANVLTF. The CDR3, as DNA: TGCGCCAGCAGCTTAAATACTGGGGCCAACGTCCTGACTTTC.

The genes are TRBV20-1 and TRBJ1-2; a possible D gene is TRBD1 (6 bases). Deletions cut 3 bases from V and 5 bases from J, with 13 bases between. CDR1 is DFQATT and CDR2 is SNEGSKA in the germline V gene (reference sequence). The CDR3 runs 13 residues. CDR3: CSASVQGWYGYTF. The CDR3 bases are TGCAGTGCTAGTGTACAGGGTTGGTATGGCTACACCTTC.

The V gene is TRBV2, the J gene TRBJ2-7; possible D gene TRBD1, 5 bases. The length of the CDR3 is 16 residues. The V gene's germline CDR1 is SNHLY and CDR2 FYNNEI. V was pared by 0 bases and J by 3 bases, with 15 bases between. The CDR3 DNA reads as TGTGCCAGCAGTGAAGCGCTGGTCAGGGCCAACTACGAGCAGTACTTC. Its translation is CASSEALVRANYEQYF.

The V and J genes are TRBV28 and TRBJ2-1; perhaps TRBD1 as D (7 bases). Germline CDR1 reads MDHEN; CDR2 reads SYDVKM. This CDR3 is 15 amino acids long. The V and J ends lost 4 bases and 9 bases respectively, with 19 bases between them. This chain's CDR3 is CASSSVSGGQGEQFF. Here the CDR3 DNA reads TGTGCCAGCAGTTCGGTTTCAGGGGGGCAAGGTGAGCAGTTCTTC. The entire variable domain, with the rest obtained from reference TRBV28 and TRBJ2-1, is as follows: DVKVTQSSRYLVKRTGEKVFLECVQDMDHENMFWYRQDPGLGLRLIYFSYDVKMKEKGDIPEGYSVSREKKERFSLILESASTNQTSMYLCASSSVSGGQGEQFFGPGTRLTVL.

The rearrangement links TRBV30 to TRBJ2-3; D possibly corresponds to TRBD2 (6 bases). CDR3 length: 12 amino acids. Germline values: CDR1 GTSNPN, CDR2 SVGIG (reference sequence). V lost 2 bases and J 4 bases, leaving 7 bases between the germline ends. The CDR3 spells CAWSLASDTQYF. The DNA of the CDR3 is TGTGCCTGGAGTCTAGCGTCAGATACGCAGTATTTT. Together with reference TRBV30 and TRBJ2-3, the CDR3 gives the full variable domain: SQTIHQWPATLVQPVGSPLSLECTVEGTSNPNLYWYRQAAGRGLQLLFYSVGIGQISSEVPQNLSASRPQDRQFILSSKKLLLSDSGFYLCAWSLASDTQYFGPGTRLTVL.

This chain's CDR3 is CAWSAMTGVNTEAFF. The CDR3 DNA is TGTGCCTGGAGTGCCATGACAGGAGTGAACACTGAAGCTTTCTTT. The chain links TRBV30 to TRBJ1-1; the D gene is possibly TRBD1 (6 bases). Deletions cut 1 base from V and 0 bases from J, with 12 bases between. This CDR3 comprises 15 residues. CDR1 and CDR2 from the germline V gene are GTSNPN and SVGIG (reference sequence).

The chain carries TRBV6-2 or TRBV6-3 and TRBJ1-5; TRBD1 matches at 12 bases. CDR1 is MNHEY, CDR2 SVGEGT, per germline. The J segment lost 5 bases and the V segment lost 4 bases, leaving 6 bases of the junction unmatched. The CDR3 is 16 amino acids. DNA for the CDR3: TGTGCCAGCAGTTCGGGACAGGGGGCCCGGGATCAGCCCCAGCATTTT. It yields the protein CASSSGQGARDQPQHF.

The chain is built from TRBV28 and TRBJ1-2; D may be TRBD1 (6 bases). The CDR3 is 14 amino acids. From germline, CDR1 is MDHEN and CDR2 SYDVKM. V shed 6 bases and J shed 5 bases, with 16 bases lying between them. The CDR3 DNA is TGTGCCAGCAGGAACCTCGGACAGTTGTATGGCTACACCTTC. It specifies CASRNLGQLYGYTF.

This rearrangement joins TRBV2 to TRBJ2-5; tentatively, D is TRBD1 (6 bases). Germline V gene sequence: CDR1 SNHLY, CDR2 FYNNEI. The length of the CDR3 is 14 residues. V was cut by 6 bases and J by 0 bases, with 11 bases left in between. The CDR3, as DNA: TGTGCCAGCAGGGACAGCTCGTACCAAGAGACCCAGTACTTC. Encoded protein: CASRDSSYQETQYF. The variable domain in full, with the rest retrieved from reference TRBV2 and TRBJ2-5, is EPEVTQTPSHQVTQMGQEVILRCVPISNHLYFYWYRQILGQKVEFLVSFYNNEISEKSEIFDDQFSVERPDGSNFTLKIRSTKLEDSAMYFCASRDSSYQETQYFGPGTRLLVL.